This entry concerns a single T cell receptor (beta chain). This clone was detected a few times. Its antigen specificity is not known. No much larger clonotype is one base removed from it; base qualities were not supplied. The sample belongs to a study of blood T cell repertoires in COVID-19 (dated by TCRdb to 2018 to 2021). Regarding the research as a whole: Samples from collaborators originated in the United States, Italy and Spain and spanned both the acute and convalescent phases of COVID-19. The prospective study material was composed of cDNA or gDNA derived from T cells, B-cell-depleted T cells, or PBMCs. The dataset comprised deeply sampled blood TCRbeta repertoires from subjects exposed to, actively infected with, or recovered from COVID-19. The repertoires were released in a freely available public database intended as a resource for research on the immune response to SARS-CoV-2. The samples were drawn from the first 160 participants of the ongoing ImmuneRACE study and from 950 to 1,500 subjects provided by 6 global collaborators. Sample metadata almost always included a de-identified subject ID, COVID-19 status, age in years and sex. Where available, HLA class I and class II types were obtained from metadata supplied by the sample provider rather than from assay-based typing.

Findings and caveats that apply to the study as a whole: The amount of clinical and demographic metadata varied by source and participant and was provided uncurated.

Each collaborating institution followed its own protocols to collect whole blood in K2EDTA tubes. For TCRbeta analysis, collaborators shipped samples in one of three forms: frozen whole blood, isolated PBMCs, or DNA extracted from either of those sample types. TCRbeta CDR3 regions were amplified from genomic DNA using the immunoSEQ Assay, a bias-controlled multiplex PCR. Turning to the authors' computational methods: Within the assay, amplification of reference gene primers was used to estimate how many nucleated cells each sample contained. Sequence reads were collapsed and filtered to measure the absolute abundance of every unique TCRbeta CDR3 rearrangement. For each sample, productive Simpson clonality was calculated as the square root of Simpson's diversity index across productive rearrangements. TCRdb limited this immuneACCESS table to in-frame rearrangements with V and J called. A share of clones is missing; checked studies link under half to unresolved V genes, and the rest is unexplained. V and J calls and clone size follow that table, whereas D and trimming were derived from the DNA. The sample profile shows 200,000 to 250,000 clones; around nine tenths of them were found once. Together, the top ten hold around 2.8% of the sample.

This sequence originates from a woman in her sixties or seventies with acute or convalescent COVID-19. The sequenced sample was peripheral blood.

The sequenced DNA: TGTGCCACCAGTGCGACAGGGCATGAGACCCAGTACTTC. It translates as CATSATGHETQYF. The V and J genes are TRBV24-1 and TRBJ2-5; 7 junctional bases match TRBD1. The germline V gene gives CDR1 as KGHDR and CDR2 as SFDVKD. The CDR3 runs 13 amino acids, cysteine and phenylalanine included. Only the CDR3 part of the read is kept: 39 bases, read in frame from the first base. For this chain, trimming is 5 bases at the V end and 5 bases at the J end, and the number of junction bases without a gene match is 4.